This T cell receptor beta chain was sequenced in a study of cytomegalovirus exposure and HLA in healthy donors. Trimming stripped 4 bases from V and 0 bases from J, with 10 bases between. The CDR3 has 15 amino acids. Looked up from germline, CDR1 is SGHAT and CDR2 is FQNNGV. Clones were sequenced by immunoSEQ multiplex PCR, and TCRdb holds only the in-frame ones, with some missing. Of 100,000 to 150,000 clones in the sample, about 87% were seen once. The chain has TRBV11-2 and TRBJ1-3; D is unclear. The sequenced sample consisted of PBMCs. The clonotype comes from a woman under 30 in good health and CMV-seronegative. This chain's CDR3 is CASSSGLNSGNTIYF. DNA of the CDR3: TGTGCCAGCAGCTCCGGACTGAACTCTGGAAACACCATATATTTT.